Listed below are T cell receptor beta chains from one sample, sequenced in a study of T cells in Graves' hyperthyroidism and ophthalmopathy. TCRdb re-derived calls from the multiplex PCR reads in MiXCR, one entry per CDR3 protein. In the table there are hundreds of thousands of distinct CDR3 sequences, 14% of which are singletons. Sequencing used blood. Source of these receptors: a woman aged 18-29 years with Graves' hyperthyroidism. Both conserved end residues are part of each CDR3. D genes are given only for firm matches. Clone size is stated in some rows and not others, as once, few, many or a class when expanded.

d_call: NA; j_call: TRBJ2-1; clone_size: NA; v_call: TRBV11-2; cdr3_aa: CASSSYRAHEQFF; cdr3_nt: TGTGCCAGCAGCTCGTACAGGGCCCATGAGCAGTTCTTC
d_call: NA; j_call: TRBJ1-4; clone_size: NA; v_call: TRBV15; cdr3_aa: CATSGGNRNEKLFF; cdr3_nt: TGTGCCACCAGCGGGGGTAATCGGAATGAAAAACTGTTTTTT
d_call: NA; j_call: TRBJ2-1; clone_size: few; v_call: TRBV4-1; cdr3_aa: CASSQVIDQEQFF; cdr3_nt: TGCGCCAGCAGCCAAGTCATAGATCAGGAGCAGTTCTTC
d_call: TRBD2; j_call: TRBJ2-3; clone_size: NA; v_call: TRBV19; cdr3_aa: CASTTSGGSTDTQYF; cdr3_nt: TGTGCCAGTACGACTAGCGGAGGTAGCACAGATACGCAGTATTTT
d_call: TRBD2; j_call: TRBJ2-1; clone_size: NA; v_call: TRBV12-3/TRBV12-4; cdr3_aa: CASSPRTSPPFF; cdr3_nt: TGTGCCAGCAGTCCTCGGACTAGCCCCCCGTTCTTC
d_call: NA; j_call: TRBJ2-5; clone_size: many; v_call: TRBV13; cdr3_aa: CASSPRGHITPETQYF; cdr3_nt: TGTGCCAGCAGCCCACGGGGCCATATAACTCCAGAGACCCAGTACTTC
d_call: TRBD2; j_call: TRBJ2-3; clone_size: many; v_call: TRBV28; cdr3_aa: CASRNRLAGGPDTQYF; cdr3_nt: TGTGCCAGCAGAAATCGACTAGCGGGAGGGCCAGATACGCAGTATTTT
d_call: NA; j_call: TRBJ1-1; clone_size: few; v_call: TRBV5-1; cdr3_aa: CASSRERGNTEAFF; cdr3_nt: TGCGCCAGCAGCCGGGAGCGAGGGAACACTGAAGCTTTCTTT
d_call: NA; j_call: TRBJ2-7; clone_size: NA; v_call: TRBV5-1; cdr3_aa: CASSQALHYEQYF; cdr3_nt: TGCGCCAGCAGCCAAGCCCTCCATTACGAGCAGTACTTC
d_call: TRBD2; j_call: TRBJ2-5; clone_size: many; v_call: TRBV6-1; cdr3_aa: CASTFREGLETQYF; cdr3_nt: TGTGCCAGCACCTTTCGGGAGGGCCTGGAGACCCAGTACTTC
d_call: NA; j_call: TRBJ1-5; clone_size: many; v_call: TRBV30; cdr3_aa: CAWSGQGNQPQHF; cdr3_nt: TGTGCCTGGAGTGGGCAAGGCAATCAGCCCCAGCATTTT